The 21 T cell receptor beta chains below were found in one sample sequenced in a study of regulatory T cells in long-lasting Graves disease. Time point here: newly diagnosed GD, antithyroid drugs for less than 3 months. From RNA extracted from PBMCs, the TCR library was made. Both iRepertoire HTBI primers and Arm-PCR of CDR3 regions were used to build the TCR beta libraries. MiXCR, run by TCRdb on the multiplex PCR reads, gives a single entry per CDR3 protein. The sample includes 500,000 or so distinct CDR3 sequences, roughly 15% of them seen just once. The sample was also reused in another study, on T cells in Graves' hyperthyroidism and ophthalmopathy.

Sequenced here: peripheral blood mononuclear cells (PBMCs), sampled at new diagnosis, from a patient treated with antithyroid drugs. These receptors originate from a woman aged 35 to 59 with Graves disease.

A remark on this clonotype: With a much larger clone just one base away, this may be a read error. The genes are TRBV7-8 and TRBJ2-7, with 9 bases aligning to TRBD1. Per the germline V gene, CDR1 is SGHVS and CDR2 is FQNEAQ. This CDR3 contains 17 residues. CDR3 nucleotides: TGTGCCAGCAGCTTAGCCCTCAGACAGGGGGGGGACTACGAGCGGTACTTC. Its protein is CASSLALRQGGDYERYF.

This clonotype was counted many times. V is TRBV7-8 and J is TRBJ2-5, with TRBD1 identical over 7 bases. Trimming at V came to 3 bases and at J to 2 bases, leaving 3 bases not matched to a gene. Germline CDR1 and CDR2: SGHVS and FQNEAQ. CDR3 length: 14 amino acids. CDR3 amino acids: CASSFWGQQETQYF. Here the CDR3 DNA reads TGTGCCAGCAGCTTTTGGGGACAGCAAGAGACCCAGTACTTC.

This sequence joins TRBV6-2 or TRBV6-3 and TRBJ2-4, with TRBD1 matching over 10 bases. The CDR3 sequence is 14 residues long. With 5 bases clipped from V and 9 bases from J, the junction kept 7 bases outside the gene matches. Germline CDR1 MNHEY, CDR2 SVGEGT. The CDR3, as DNA: TGTGCCAGCAGTGGCGGACAGGGGGTGGGCATTCAGTACTTC. Amino acid sequence: CASSGGQGVGIQYF.

This clonotype was recorded a few times. V is TRBV5-1 and J is TRBJ1-1; 8 bases align to TRBD1. Per the germline V gene, CDR1 is SGHRS and CDR2 is YFSETQ. Trimming took 0 bases from V and 1 from J; bases not matched to a gene: 8. CDR3 length equals 17 residues. The CDR3 sequence is CASSLGQGAVQNTEAFF. CDR3 in DNA: TGCGCCAGCAGCTTGGGGCAGGGGGCTGTACAGAACACTGAAGCTTTCTTT.

This clonotype was observed many times. The rearrangement joins TRBV3-1 to TRBJ1-5; tentatively, D is TRBD1 (5 bases). Trimming took off 3 bases at V and 7 bases at J, with 16 bases between the two ends. The CDR3 has 15 amino acids. Germline CDR1 is LGHDT and CDR2 is YNNKEL (reference sequence). The CDR3 spells CASSQGRGSHQPQHF. The CDR3 DNA is TGTGCCAGCAGCCAGGGGCGCGGCAGCCACCAGCCCCAGCATTTT.

The chain employs TRBV6-1 and TRBJ1-4; no clear D gene. Germline V gene data show CDR1 as MNHNS and CDR2 as SASEGT. The length of the CDR3 is 15 residues. Between the trimmed V and J ends, which lost 0 bases and 5 bases, there was a span of 10 bases. CDR3 sequence: CASSEAGRRNEKLFF. Here the CDR3 DNA reads TGTGCCAGCAGTGAAGCCGGCCGACGGAATGAAAAACTGTTTTTT.

This clonotype was seen at least ten times. This chain connects TRBV12-5 to TRBJ2-5, with 7 bases lining up with TRBD1. Trimming took 0 bases from V and 4 from J; bases not matched to a gene: 11. Germline V gene data show CDR1 as LGHNT and CDR2 as FRNRAP. The CDR3 spans 17 residues. CDR3: CASGLVISRTGRETQYF. In nucleotides, the CDR3 is TGTGCTAGTGGTTTGGTAATATCACGGACAGGCCGAGAGACCCAGTACTTC.

The table lists this clonotype with many counts. V and J are TRBV5-6 and TRBJ2-5; D gene ambiguous. Trimming pared 0 bases from V and 0 bases from J, leaving 12 bases between. The V gene's germline CDR1 is SGHDT and CDR2 YYEEEE. This CDR3 spans 16 amino acids. In DNA, the CDR3 is TGTGCCAGCAGCTTGGTAGGGTTAGGTTACCAAGAGACCCAGTACTTC. Its translation is CASSLVGLGYQETQYF.

In this sample, this clonotype turned up many times. The chain combines TRBV10-3 with TRBJ1-1; 7 nucleotides align to TRBD1. The CDR3 sequence is 13 residues long. Germline-derived CDR1 and CDR2 are ENHRY and SYGVKD. Trimming at V came to 6 bases and at J to 5 bases, leaving 6 bases not matched to a gene. The CDR3 is CAIRPGTETEAFF. The DNA of the CDR3 is TGTGCCATCAGACCCGGGACAGAGACTGAAGCTTTCTTT.

This clonotype was seen a few times. This chain links TRBV19 with TRBJ1-5; tentatively, D is TRBD1 (5 bases). The ends were cut back, 5 bases at V and 0 bases at J, with 14 bases in the middle. Germline CDR1 and CDR2: LNHDA and SQIVND (reference sequence). The CDR3 covers 16 residues. In nucleotides, the CDR3 is TGTGCCAGTAGTCCCCGACAGCCGTATAGCAATCAGCCCCAGCATTTT. It yields the protein CASSPRQPYSNQPQHF.

The genes are TRBV12-5 and TRBJ2-7, with 10 bases fitting TRBD1. Germline-derived CDR1 and CDR2 are LGHNT and FRNRAP. The trim removed 2 bases at V and 7 bases at J, leaving 5 bases unmatched. This CDR3 region has 14 residues. The CDR3 is CASGLRQGAGEQYF. The CDR3 coding sequence is TGTGCTAGTGGTTTGAGACAGGGGGCTGGAGAGCAGTACTTC.

This clonotype came up a few times. The chain employs TRBV5-1 and TRBJ2-3, with 11 positions matching TRBD1. This CDR3 has 15 residues. The germline V gene encodes CDR1 SGHRS and CDR2 YFSETQ. The V and J ends lost 4 bases and 6 bases, in that order; junction bases with no gene match: 7. The CDR3, as DNA: TGCGCCAGCAGCAGGACAGGGGGCCTCGTTGATACGCAGTATTTT. It translates to CASSRTGGLVDTQYF.

Concerning this clonotype: With a much larger clone just one base away, this may be a read error. The rearrangement uses TRBV5-1 and TRBJ2-1; TRBD2 agrees at 13 bases. Germline values: CDR1 SGHRS, CDR2 YFSETQ. This CDR3 is built from 16 residues. CDR3 nucleotides: TGCGCCAGCAGCGGAGGACTAGCGGGGGATTACAATGGGCAGTTCTTC. It yields the protein CASSGGLAGDYNGQFF. The full variable domain, in which reference TRBV5-1 and TRBJ2-1 provide the parts outside the CDR3, is KAGVTQTPRYLIKTRGQQVTLSCSPISGHRSVSWYQQTPGQGLQFLFEYFSETQRNKGNFPGRFSGRQFSNSRSEMNVSTLELGDSALYLCASSGGLAGDYNGQFFGPGTRLTVL.

The CDR3 spells CAWSRDTSYEQYF. For the CDR3, the DNA is TGTGCCTGGAGCCGGGACACCTCCTACGAGCAGTACTTC. The chain recombines TRBV30 with TRBJ2-7; D may be TRBD1 (6 bases). In germline, CDR1 is GTSNPN, CDR2 SVGIG (reference sequence). The V gene lost 3 bases and the J gene lost 0 bases, with 9 bases spanning the gap. The CDR3 spans 13 residues.

This clonotype turned up a few times. The J gene is TRBJ2-1, the V gene TRBV3-1; 9 nucleotides line up with TRBD2. Germline CDR1 and CDR2: LGHDT and YNNKEL (reference sequence). The CDR3 is 17 residues long. Trimming removed 1 base from V and 6 bases from J; junction bases left unmatched: 10. The CDR3 DNA follows: TGTGCCAGCAGCCAAGCCCACGCGGGGGGGCCTCTCAATGAGCAGTTCTTC. Residues: CASSQAHAGGPLNEQFF.

This clonotype was counted ten times or more. The CDR3 here is CASSYSNLDRVGVEAFF. The CDR3 DNA reads as TGTGCCAGCAGTTATAGCAACCTGGACAGGGTCGGGGTTGAAGCTTTCTTT. This chain connects TRBV6-9 to TRBJ1-1; 8 nucleotides line up with TRBD1. J was trimmed by 7 bases and V by 2 bases; bases with no gene match: 15. Germline values: CDR1 MNHGY, CDR2 SVAAGI. CDR3 length: 17 residues.

This clonotype was observed a few times. The chain carries TRBV9 and TRBJ2-7; TRBD2 might be the D (6 bases). Germline V gene sequence: CDR1 SGDLS, CDR2 YYNGEE. Trimming removed 2 bases from V and 0 bases from J, with 12 bases in between. The CDR3 covers 15 residues. DNA for the CDR3: TGTGCCAGCAGCGTTAGGCCGGGGGACTCCTACGAGCAGTACTTC. Its protein product is CASSVRPGDSYEQYF.

In its sample, this clonotype was seen a few times. The chain employs TRBV5-1 and TRBJ1-6, with D possibly being TRBD1 (6 bases). The CDR3 runs 16 residues. From germline, CDR1 is SGHRS and CDR2 YFSETQ. Trimming pared 4 bases from V and 9 bases from J, leaving 20 bases between. The CDR3 spells CASSLDRSYRGSPLHF. The CDR3 region has the DNA TGCGCCAGCAGCCTCGACAGGAGCTATCGCGGTTCACCCCTCCACTTT.

As regards this clonotype: The junction and the germline gene differ at one end; a read error may be behind it. In DNA form, the CDR3 reads TGTGCCAGAGGATCTGGAGCCAACGTCCTGACTTTC. This encodes CARGSGANVLTF. This chain joins TRBV2 and TRBJ2-6; the D is unclear. Looked up from germline, CDR1 is SNHLY and CDR2 is FYNNEI. The CDR3 is made up of 12 amino acids.

This clonotype has a handful of counts. The CDR3: CASIMTSGGAVDTQYF. Here the CDR3 DNA reads TGCGCCAGCATTATGACTAGCGGGGGGGCCGTGGATACGCAGTATTTT. This chain links TRBV10-2 with TRBJ2-3, with 14 bases matching TRBD2. The CDR3 has 16 residues. V lost 7 bases and J lost 6; bases outside the gene matches: 9. The germline V gene encodes CDR1 WSHSY and CDR2 SAAADI.

Ten or more counts support this clonotype. The gene calls are TRBV20-1 and TRBJ2-5, with TRBD2 matching over 14 bases. This CDR3 is 19 amino acids long. CDR1 and CDR2 from the germline V gene are DFQATT and SNEGSKA (reference sequence). Germline trimming cut 0 bases from V and 0 bases from J; bases unmatched to any gene: 9. The CDR3 loop reads CSARESGTSGGLYQETQYF. The DNA for the CDR3 is TGCAGTGCTAGAGAGTCCGGGACTAGCGGGGGACTGTACCAAGAGACCCAGTACTTC.